The 9 T cell receptor beta chains below all came from one sample that was sequenced in a study of shared clonotypes between healthy human individuals. Clones were read by immunoSEQ multiplex PCR, and TCRdb kept only the in-frame ones, dropping some. The data show 1.5 million to 2.5 million clones, roughly 95% seen once. The naive CD8 subset, CD45RO-negative cells positively selected for CCR7, excluded terminally differentiated effector memory CD45RA+ cells. Sequences were obtained from naive CD8+ T cells sorted from blood. These TCRs come from a man between 18 and 35 years old in good health.

The rearrangement joins TRBV15 to TRBJ2-1; TRBD1 is a possible D gene (7 bases). Germline CDR1 and CDR2: LNHNV and YYDKDF (reference sequence). V was shortened by 2 bases and J by 14 bases, with 28 bases between the two germline ends. This CDR3 has 17 amino acids. CDR3 in amino acids: CATSRLEGQSGAEVEFF. Here the CDR3 DNA reads TGTGCCACCAGCAGATTGGAGGGACAGAGTGGTGCTGAAGTCGAGTTCTTC.

The V gene is TRBV2, the J gene TRBJ1-1; 7 nucleotides line up with TRBD1. Germline V CDR1 and CDR2: SNHLY, FYNNEI. The CDR3 spans 16 residues. Trimming cost V 1 base and J 5 bases; bases outside gene matches: 10. The CDR3 protein is CASSEGGTETGTEAFF. CDR3 sequence (DNA): TGTGCCAGCAGTGAAGGGGGGACAGAGACGGGGACTGAAGCTTTCTTT.

The rearrangement joins TRBV7-2 to TRBJ2-6; D perhaps matches TRBD1 (5 bases). The germline gives CDR1 SGHTA, CDR2 FQGNSA. This CDR3 is 16 amino acids long. Between the trimmed V and J ends, which lost 1 base and 1 base, there was a span of 8 bases. The CDR3 coding sequence is TGTGCCAGCAGCTTAGGACAGTTTTCTGGGGCCAACGTCCTGACTTTC. As protein: CASSLGQFSGANVLTF.

This chain connects TRBV18 to TRBJ1-1; D unresolved. V lost 3 bases, J lost 6 bases, and 14 bases lay in between. Germline V lookup: CDR1 KGHSH, CDR2 LQKENI. CDR3 length: 14 residues. The CDR3 spells CASSPSAVPPEAFF. The CDR3, as DNA: TGTGCCAGCTCACCCTCGGCCGTCCCTCCTGAAGCTTTCTTT. The full variable domain, in which reference TRBV18 and TRBJ1-1 provide the parts outside the CDR3, is NAGVMQNPRHLVRRRGQEARLRCSPMKGHSHVYWYRQLPEEGLKFMVYLQKENIIDESGMPKERFSAEFPKEGPSILRIQQVVRGDSAAYFCASSPSAVPPEAFFGQGTRLTVV.

The chain is built from TRBV27 and TRBJ1-6, with D perhaps matching TRBD1 (6 bases). CDR1 and CDR2 from the germline V gene are MNHEY and SMNVEV (reference sequence). This CDR3 spans 16 amino acids. V lost 0 bases to trimming and J lost 9 bases, with 15 bases between them. As DNA, the CDR3 is TGTGCCAGCAGTTTATCCACAGGGATGTATGCTTCACCCCTCCACTTT. Protein: CASSLSTGMYASPLHF.

The rearrangement links TRBV15 to TRBJ2-7, with D unresolved. Germline V gene lookup returns CDR1 LNHNV and CDR2 YYDKDF (reference sequence). The CDR3 totals 13 residues. With 3 bases removed from V and 6 bases from J, the gap between germline ends came to 12 bases. The CDR3 here is CATSSGPAGEQYF. In DNA form, the CDR3 reads TGTGCCACCAGCAGCGGTCCGGCTGGCGAGCAGTACTTC.

The V and J genes are TRBV10-1 and TRBJ1-2; maybe TRBD1 (5 bases). Germline V lookup: CDR1 WNHNN, CDR2 SYGVQD (reference sequence). The CDR3 runs to 15 residues. Deletions cut 6 bases from V and 7 bases from J, with 21 bases between. As DNA, the CDR3 is TGCGCCAGCAGCTCCCCGGAGGGGTGGTCCGGTGGCTACACCTTC. Amino acid sequence: CASSSPEGWSGGYTF.

The chain carries TRBV18 and TRBJ1-6; perhaps TRBD1 as D (6 bases). Germline V gives CDR1 KGHSH, CDR2 LQKENI. V was pared by 3 bases and J by 8 bases, with 20 bases between. This CDR3 region has 17 residues. The CDR3 reads CASSPAPRQVGDSPLHF. CDR3 nucleotides: TGTGCCAGCTCACCCGCCCCCCGACAGGTGGGGGATTCACCCCTCCACTTT.

As regards this clone: The same CDR3 can be traced to other DNA sequences in this sample. CDR3 residues: CASSAGNTGELFF. The DNA of the CDR3 is TGTGCCAGCAGCGCGGGAAACACCGGGGAGCTGTTTTTT. This chain links TRBV9 with TRBJ2-2; maybe TRBD2 (5 bases). With 3 bases removed from V and 2 bases from J, the gap between germline ends came to 5 bases. Per germline, CDR1 SGDLS and CDR2 YYNGEE. The CDR3 sequence is 13 residues long.